A selection of T cell receptor beta chains follows, all from one sample in a study of CD8 T cells in Susac syndrome. TCRdb recomputed calls from the immunoSEQ multiplex PCR reads with MiXCR, one row per CDR3 protein. The sample holds 150,000 to 200,000 distinct CDR3 sequences, roughly 95% seen once. Sequenced sample: CD4+ T cells from PBMCs. These receptors were collected from a human donor with multiple sclerosis. The CDR3 runs from the conserved cysteine through the conserved F or W. The D gene is left open where the match is weak. Size is omitted from some rows. Given values are once, few, many or a class for expanded clones.

d_gene: TRBD2
j_gene: TRBJ2-7
v_gene: TRBV27
abundance: NA
CDR3aa: CASRPRALAGPYYEQYF
CDR3nt: TGTGCCAGCAGGCCGAGGGCGCTAGCGGGGCCTTACTACGAGCAGTACTTC

d_gene: NA
j_gene: TRBJ1-2
v_gene: TRBV28
abundance: NA
CDR3aa: CASSSGTSIYGYTF
CDR3nt: TGTGCCAGCAGTTCCGGGACTTCGATTTATGGCTACACCTTC

d_gene: TRBD2
j_gene: TRBJ2-7
v_gene: TRBV20-1
abundance: NA
CDR3aa: CSANSPPGLATEAHEQYF
CDR3nt: TGCAGTGCTAACTCCCCCCCGGGACTAGCGACGGAGGCCCACGAGCAGTACTTC

d_gene: TRBD2
j_gene: TRBJ2-5
v_gene: TRBV27
abundance: NA
CDR3aa: CASSLLAGLQETQYF
CDR3nt: TGTGCCAGCAGTTTGCTAGCGGGACTCCAAGAGACCCAGTACTTC

d_gene: TRBD1
j_gene: TRBJ1-4
v_gene: TRBV15
abundance: NA
CDR3aa: CATSTGGREKLFF
CDR3nt: TGTGCCACCAGCACAGGGGGACGGGAAAAACTGTTTTTT

d_gene: NA
j_gene: TRBJ2-3
v_gene: TRBV9
abundance: NA
CDR3aa: CASGRRAALGGTQYF
CDR3nt: TGTGCCAGCGGACGGAGGGCAGCCCTAGGGGGTACGCAGTATTTT

d_gene: TRBD2
j_gene: TRBJ2-3
v_gene: TRBV29-1
abundance: NA
CDR3aa: CSEGGTRTDTLYF
CDR3nt: TGCAGCGAGGGAGGGACTCGCACAGATACGCTGTATTTT

d_gene: TRBD2
j_gene: TRBJ2-1
v_gene: TRBV20-1
abundance: NA
CDR3aa: CSAVVTGLADNEQFF
CDR3nt: TGCAGTGCTGTCGTGACGGGACTAGCTGACAATGAGCAGTTCTTC

d_gene: NA
j_gene: TRBJ1-4
v_gene: TRBV7-9
abundance: NA
CDR3aa: CASSSSTWIEKLFF
CDR3nt: TGTGCCAGCAGCTCATCGACCTGGATCGAAAAACTGTTTTTT

d_gene: NA
j_gene: TRBJ2-1
v_gene: TRBV16
abundance: NA
CDR3aa: CASARGPYNEQFF
CDR3nt: TGTGCCAGCGCGAGGGGCCCCTACAATGAGCAGTTCTTC

d_gene: NA
j_gene: TRBJ1-4
v_gene: TRBV3-1
abundance: NA
CDR3aa: CASSQEGGRNEKLFF
CDR3nt: TGTGCCAGCAGCCAAGAGGGAGGGAGGAATGAAAAACTGTTTTTT

d_gene: NA
j_gene: TRBJ2-2
v_gene: TRBV4-2
abundance: NA
CDR3aa: CASSQGSRNTGELFF
CDR3nt: TGTGCCAGCAGCCAAGGCTCAAGGAACACCGGGGAGCTGTTTTTT

d_gene: TRBD2
j_gene: TRBJ2-7
v_gene: TRBV20-1
abundance: NA
CDR3aa: CSAPRTSGRTTYEQYF
CDR3nt: TGCAGTGCTCCGAGGACTAGCGGGAGGACCACCTACGAGCAGTACTTC

d_gene: NA
j_gene: TRBJ1-1
v_gene: TRBV6-1
abundance: NA
CDR3aa: CASSEWGGIEAFF
CDR3nt: TGTGCCAGCAGTGAATGGGGGGGAATTGAAGCTTTCTTT

d_gene: NA
j_gene: TRBJ2-1
v_gene: TRBV3-1
abundance: NA
CDR3aa: CASSQVTGELYNEQFF
CDR3nt: TGTGCCAGCAGCCAGGTCACGGGAGAATTGTACAATGAGCAGTTCTTC

d_gene: NA
j_gene: TRBJ1-5
v_gene: TRBV30
abundance: NA
CDR3aa: CAWSVHGILAQPQHF
CDR3nt: TGTGCCTGGAGTGTACACGGGATATTAGCTCAGCCCCAGCATTTT

d_gene: TRBD2
j_gene: TRBJ2-3
v_gene: TRBV6-6
abundance: NA
CDR3aa: CASRLRGRGTDTQYF
CDR3nt: TGTGCCAGCCGTTTACGCGGGAGGGGCACAGATACGCAGTATTTT

d_gene: NA
j_gene: TRBJ1-1
v_gene: TRBV12-3/TRBV12-4
abundance: NA
CDR3aa: CASSLRANTEAFF
CDR3nt: TGTGCCAGCAGTTTAAGGGCGAACACTGAAGCTTTCTTT

d_gene: NA
j_gene: TRBJ2-6
v_gene: TRBV24-1
abundance: NA
CDR3aa: CATSGENSGANVLTF
CDR3nt: TGTGCCACCTCAGGAGAGAACTCTGGGGCCAACGTCCTGACTTTC

d_gene: NA
j_gene: TRBJ2-7
v_gene: TRBV6-5
abundance: NA
CDR3aa: CASSYSRGQGLAGSYEQYF
CDR3nt: TGTGCCAGCAGTTACTCGAGGGGACAGGGATTAGCGGGATCCTACGAGCAGTACTTC

d_gene: TRBD1
j_gene: TRBJ1-5
v_gene: TRBV6-5
abundance: once
CDR3aa: CASSRQGSPNQPQHF
CDR3nt: TGTGCCAGCAGTCGACAGGGGTCCCCCAATCAGCCCCAGCATTTT

d_gene: TRBD2
j_gene: TRBJ2-7
v_gene: TRBV28
abundance: NA
CDR3aa: CASRTSGRAPYEQYF
CDR3nt: TGTGCCAGCAGGACTAGCGGGAGGGCACCCTACGAGCAGTACTTC

d_gene: NA
j_gene: TRBJ1-5
v_gene: TRBV12-3/TRBV12-4
abundance: NA
CDR3aa: CASSFRDHGSQPQHF
CDR3nt: TGTGCCAGCAGTTTCCGGGACCATGGGAGTCAGCCCCAGCATTTT

d_gene: TRBD2
j_gene: TRBJ2-2
v_gene: TRBV13
abundance: NA
CDR3aa: CASSKSGTYTGELFF
CDR3nt: TGTGCCAGCAGCAAAAGCGGGACCTACACCGGGGAGCTGTTTTTT

d_gene: TRBD1
j_gene: TRBJ1-2
v_gene: TRBV7-8
abundance: NA
CDR3aa: CASSPRTGGPLNYGYTF
CDR3nt: TGTGCCAGCAGCCCCCGGACAGGGGGCCCTCTCAACTATGGCTACACCTTC

d_gene: TRBD2
j_gene: TRBJ2-7
v_gene: TRBV5-1
abundance: NA
CDR3aa: CASGSLAGGEQYF
CDR3nt: TGCGCCAGCGGCTCCTTGGCGGGGGGCGAGCAGTACTTC

d_gene: NA
j_gene: TRBJ2-4
v_gene: TRBV28
abundance: NA
CDR3aa: CASSSGTKNIQYF
CDR3nt: TGTGCCAGCAGTTCAGGAACCAAAAACATTCAGTACTTC

d_gene: NA
j_gene: TRBJ2-1
v_gene: TRBV28
abundance: NA
CDR3aa: CASSPQGHSYNEQFF
CDR3nt: TGTGCCAGCAGTCCACAGGGCCACTCCTACAATGAGCAGTTCTTC

d_gene: NA
j_gene: TRBJ1-2
v_gene: TRBV7-9
abundance: once
CDR3aa: CASSLTPGYGYTF
CDR3nt: TGTGCCAGCAGCCTTACGCCGGGGTATGGCTACACCTTC

d_gene: NA
j_gene: TRBJ1-1
v_gene: TRBV5-1
abundance: few
CDR3aa: CASSLTAMNTEAFF
CDR3nt: TGCGCCAGCAGCTTGACAGCGATGAACACTGAAGCTTTCTTT

d_gene: NA
j_gene: TRBJ2-5
v_gene: TRBV5-1
abundance: once
CDR3aa: CASRSSGETQYF
CDR3nt: TGCGCCAGCAGAAGTTCGGGGGAGACCCAGTACTTC

d_gene: TRBD1
j_gene: TRBJ2-3
v_gene: TRBV2
abundance: NA
CDR3aa: CASIGTGQVTQYF
CDR3nt: TGTGCCAGCATCGGGACAGGTCAAGTCACGCAGTATTTT